Following are 9 T cell receptor beta chains from one sample sequenced in a study of cytomegalovirus exposure and HLA in healthy donors. With 60 Vbeta and 13 Jbeta primers, the PCR was carried out. Here immunoSEQ multiplex PCR was the method, and the copy in TCRdb shows in-frame clones only, minus some. The sample carries roughly 120,000 clones, about four fifths recorded once. What was sequenced was PBMCs. These TCRs come from a man aged 30 to 39 in good health and CMV-seropositive.

The chain carries TRBV28 and TRBJ2-3, with D possibly being TRBD2 (6 bases). The V end lost 5 bases, the J end lost 5 bases, and 17 bases lay between the germline ends. Germline V lookup: CDR1 MDHEN, CDR2 SYDVKM. There are 15 residues in the CDR3. The CDR3 sequence is CASSGGGGARDTQYF. In nucleotides, the CDR3 is TGTGCCAGCAGTGGAGGAGGCGGGGCGAGAGATACGCAGTATTTT.

This clone was seen only a few times. This chain joins TRBV6-1 and TRBJ1-5, with a tentative D call TRBD1 (6 bases). The CDR3 runs 15 residues. CDR1 and CDR2 from the germline V gene are MNHNS and SASEGT. V was cut by 3 bases and J by 6 bases, with 15 bases left in between. CDR3 in amino acids: CASSDVWVRGQPQHF. The CDR3 DNA is TGTGCCAGCAGTGATGTTTGGGTCAGGGGTCAGCCCCAGCATTTT.

V is TRBV7-9 and J is TRBJ1-1; 10 bases line up with TRBD1. V was pared by 2 bases and J by 8 bases, with 14 bases of the junction left unmatched. CDR3 length: 17 amino acids. CDR1 SEHNR and CDR2 FQNEAQ come from the germline V gene (reference sequence). CDR3 in amino acids: CASSLKGQGSPQWEAFF. The CDR3, as DNA: TGTGCCAGCAGCTTAAAGGGACAGGGGTCCCCACAATGGGAAGCTTTCTTT.

This chain joins TRBV7-6 and TRBJ2-7; D is uncertain. The CDR3 loop spans 12 amino acids. In germline, CDR1 is SGHVS, CDR2 FNYEAQ. V was shortened by 1 base and J by 6 bases, with 7 bases between the two germline ends. This CDR3 is CASSLGAAEQYF. CDR3 nucleotide sequence: TGTGCCAGCAGCTTAGGGGCAGCCGAGCAGTACTTC. Together with reference TRBV7-6 and TRBJ2-7, the CDR3 gives the full variable domain: GAGVSQSPRYKVTKRGQDVALRCDPISGHVSLYWYRQALGQGPEFLTYFNYEAQQDKSGLPNDRFSAERPEGSISTLTIQRTEQRDSAMYRCASSLGAAEQYFGPGTRLTVT.

This clone has only a few counts. The chain employs TRBV6-4 and TRBJ2-7; 9 bases fit TRBD1. Germline V gene lookup returns CDR1 MRHNA and CDR2 SNTAGT. This CDR3 comprises 16 residues. J lost 4 bases, V lost 7 bases, and 14 bases had no gene match. The CDR3 sequence: CASTKGQGPRLYEQYF. CDR3 sequence (DNA): TGTGCCAGCACAAAAGGACAGGGGCCCCGTCTTTACGAGCAGTACTTC.

The chain has TRBV5-1 and TRBJ1-4, with a weak D call TRBD1 (5 bases). Germline CDR1 and CDR2: SGHRS and YFSETQ. With 0 bases removed from V and 7 bases from J, the gap between germline ends came to 16 bases. The CDR3 consists of 16 residues. The CDR3 loop reads CASSLALRGSGEKLFF. The CDR3 DNA reads TGCGCCAGCAGCTTGGCCTTAAGGGGTTCGGGTGAAAAACTGTTTTTT. Full variable domain (missing parts from reference TRBV5-1 and TRBJ1-4): KAGVTQTPRYLIKTRGQQVTLSCSPISGHRSVSWYQQTPGQGLQFLFEYFSETQRNKGNFPGRFSGRQFSNSRSEMNVSTLELGDSALYLCASSLALRGSGEKLFFGSGTQLSVL.

This clone was seen a handful of times. The V call is TRBV10-1, the J call TRBJ2-1, with a tentative D call TRBD1 (6 bases). Germline CDR1 reads WNHNN; CDR2 reads SYGVQD (reference sequence). This CDR3 is built from 14 residues. Trimming pared 2 bases from V and 5 bases from J, leaving 10 bases between. The CDR3 region has the DNA TGCGCCAGCAGTGAGACAGGGCAACACAATGAGCAGTTCTTC. Protein product: CASSETGQHNEQFF.

The chain uses TRBV29-1 and TRBJ2-5, with D maybe TRBD2 (6 bases). V lost 5 bases and J 4 bases, leaving 11 bases between the germline ends. The germline gives CDR1 SQVTM, CDR2 ANQGSEA. The CDR3 totals 12 residues. Here the CDR3 DNA reads TGCAGCGTTTCCCGGGAGCCAGAGACCCAGTACTTC. As protein: CSVSREPETQYF.

The chain combines TRBV19 with TRBJ1-2, with TRBD1 identical over 9 bases. The V gene end was trimmed by 5 bases and the J gene end by 1 base; junction bases not matched to a gene: 2. Germline V CDR1 and CDR2: LNHDA, SQIVND (reference sequence). The CDR3 runs 14 residues. CDR3 amino acids: CASSAGQGNYGYTF. CDR3 nucleotide sequence: TGTGCCAGTAGTGCGGGACAGGGTAACTATGGCTACACCTTC.